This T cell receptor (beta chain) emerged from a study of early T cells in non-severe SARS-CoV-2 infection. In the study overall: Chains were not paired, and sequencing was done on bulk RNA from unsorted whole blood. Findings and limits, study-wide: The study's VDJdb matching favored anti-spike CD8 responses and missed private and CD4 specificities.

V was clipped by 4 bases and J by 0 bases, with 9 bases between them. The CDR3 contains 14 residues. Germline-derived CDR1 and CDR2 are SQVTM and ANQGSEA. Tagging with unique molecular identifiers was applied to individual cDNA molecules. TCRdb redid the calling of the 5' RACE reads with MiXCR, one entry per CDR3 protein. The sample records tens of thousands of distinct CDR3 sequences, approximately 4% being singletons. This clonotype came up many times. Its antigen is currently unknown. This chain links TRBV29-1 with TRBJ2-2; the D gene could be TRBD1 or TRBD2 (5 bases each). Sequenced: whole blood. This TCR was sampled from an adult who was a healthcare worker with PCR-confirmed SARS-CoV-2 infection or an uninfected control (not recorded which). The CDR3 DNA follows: TGCAGCGTTGTTCGGGGCCCGAACACCGGGGAGCTGTTTTTT. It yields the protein CSVVRGPNTGELFF.